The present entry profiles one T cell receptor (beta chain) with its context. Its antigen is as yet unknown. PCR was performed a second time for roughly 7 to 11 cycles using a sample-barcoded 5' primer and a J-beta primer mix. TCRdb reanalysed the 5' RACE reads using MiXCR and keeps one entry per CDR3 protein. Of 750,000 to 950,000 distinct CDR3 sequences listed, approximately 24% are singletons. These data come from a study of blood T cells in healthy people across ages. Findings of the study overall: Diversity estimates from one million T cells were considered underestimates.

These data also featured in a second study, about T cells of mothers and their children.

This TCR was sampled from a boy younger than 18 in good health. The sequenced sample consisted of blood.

CDR3 loop: CASSSTGRFSGANVLTF. DNA for the CDR3: TGTGCCAGCAGCTCAACGGGACGGTTCTCTGGGGCCAACGTCCTGACTTTC. The rearrangement links TRBV7-3 to TRBJ2-6, with D perhaps matching TRBD1 or TRBD2 (5 bases each). V lost 4 bases to trimming and J lost 0 bases, with 13 bases between them. The CDR3 covers 17 residues. Germline CDR1 and CDR2: SGHTA and FQGTGA.